A selection of T cell receptor beta chains follows, all from one sample in a study of CD8+CD57+ T cells in acquired aplastic anemia. From the reads, TCRdb called clonotypes with MiXCR, one entry per CDR3 protein. The table includes some 290,000 distinct CDR3 sequences, around three fifths detected once. The sequenced material came from sorted CD4+, CD8+, or CD8+CD57+ T cells (not recorded which) from PBMCs. These receptors originate from a human donor with severe aplastic anemia or a healthy control (not recorded which). Both conserved end residues are part of each CDR3. Fields, in order: D gene, clone size, J gene, V gene, CDR3 protein, CDR3 DNA. A D gene is named only where the DNA matches it firmly. For some rows the clone size is stated as once, few or many, or as a class when expanded; others skip it.

>-|-|TRBJ2-7|TRBV6-9
CASSEAHGRYYEQYF
TGTGCCAGCAGTGAAGCCCATGGACGGTACTACGAGCAGTACTTC
>TRBD1|-|TRBJ2-1|TRBV19
CASIQGAAYNEQFF
TGTGCCAGCATTCAGGGGGCCGCCTACAATGAGCAGTTCTTC
>TRBD1|-|TRBJ2-1|TRBV7-9
CASSFRQGDVNEQFF
TGTGCCAGCAGCTTCCGGCAGGGGGATGTGAATGAGCAGTTCTTC
>TRBD1|many|TRBJ2-2|TRBV29-1
CSALGQGARAGELFF
TGCAGCGCCTTGGGACAGGGGGCGCGCGCCGGGGAGCTGTTTTTT
>TRBD2|once|TRBJ2-1|TRBV2
CASSWTSGSMDEQFF
TGTGCCAGCAGTTGGACTAGCGGGAGTATGGATGAGCAGTTCTTC
>-|few|TRBJ2-3|TRBV18
CASSPIYLTAANTDTQYF
TGTGCCAGCTCACCGATATACCTAACAGCGGCCAACACAGATACGCAGTATTTT
>TRBD1|many|TRBJ2-6|TRBV7-6
CASSITTGGASGANVLTF
TGTGCCAGCAGCATAACGACAGGGGGCGCCTCTGGGGCCAACGTCCTGACTTTC
>TRBD2|many|TRBJ2-3|TRBV6-6
CASSFDTGLAGGDRMYTQYF
TGTGCCAGCAGTTTCGATACGGGACTAGCGGGGGGCGATAGGATGTATACGCAGTATTTT
>TRBD2|-|TRBJ2-1|TRBV7-9
CASSLTGASGGRAYNEQFF
TGTGCCAGCAGCCTCACTGGGGCTAGCGGGGGACGAGCCTACAATGAGCAGTTCTTC
>-|-|TRBJ2-1|TRBV24-1
CATSGDRDSDNEQFF
TGTGCCACCAGTGGGGACCGGGACTCTGACAATGAGCAGTTCTTC